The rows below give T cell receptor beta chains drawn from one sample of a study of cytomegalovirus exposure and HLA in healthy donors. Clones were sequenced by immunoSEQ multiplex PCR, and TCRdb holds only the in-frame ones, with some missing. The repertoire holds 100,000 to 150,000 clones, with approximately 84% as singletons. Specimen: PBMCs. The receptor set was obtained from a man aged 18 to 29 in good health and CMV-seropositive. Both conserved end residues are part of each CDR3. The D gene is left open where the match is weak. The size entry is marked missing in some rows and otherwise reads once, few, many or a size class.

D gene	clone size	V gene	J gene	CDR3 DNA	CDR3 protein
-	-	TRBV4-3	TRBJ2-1	TGCGCCAGCAGCCAAGATCCTGGCGGCGCCGCCAATGAGCAGTTCTTC	CASSQDPGGAANEQFF
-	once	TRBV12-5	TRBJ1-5	TGTGCTAGTGGACCCCGGGACTTAGGAGGTCGGCCCCAGCATTTT	CASGPRDLGGRPQHF
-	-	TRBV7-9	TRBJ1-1	TGTGCCAGCAGCCGCGGGAGCACTGAAGCTTTCTTT	CASSRGSTEAFF
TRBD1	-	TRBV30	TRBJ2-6	TGTGCCTGGACCCGAGTCGATCTAACAGGGGCTGGGGCCAACGTCCTGACTTTC	CAWTRVDLTGAGANVLTF
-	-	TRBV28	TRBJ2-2	TGTGCCAGCTACGACAGGAACACCGGGGAGCTGTTTTTT	CASYDRNTGELFF
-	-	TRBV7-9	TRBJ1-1	TGTGCCAGCAGATTTATACAGTACACTGAAGCTTTCTTT	CASRFIQYTEAFF
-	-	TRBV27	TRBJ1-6	TGTGCCAGCAGTTCCACTCCAGGGGTAAATTCACCCCTCCACTTT	CASSSTPGVNSPLHF
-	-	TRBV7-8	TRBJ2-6	TGTGCCAGCAGTGACAGGCGTGATAACTCTGGGGCCAACGTCCTGACTTTC	CASSDRRDNSGANVLTF
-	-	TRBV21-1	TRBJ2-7	TGTGCCAGCAGCCAAGAAAAGGAGGGACAGGGGAATTTTGTGGAGCAGTACTTC	CASSQEKEGQGNFVEQYF
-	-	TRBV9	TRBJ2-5	TGTGCCAGCAGCGGTAGGAGTGTGGAGACCCAGTACTTC	CASSGRSVETQYF
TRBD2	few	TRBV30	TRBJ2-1	TGTGCCTGGGGACCGGGACTAGCGAACAATGAGCAGTTCTTC	CAWGPGLANNEQFF
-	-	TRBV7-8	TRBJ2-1	TGTGCCAGCAGCTTAGTCACGGAGGGATTAAACAATGAGCAGTTCTTC	CASSLVTEGLNNEQFF
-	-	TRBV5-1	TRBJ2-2	TGCGCCAGCAGCTTGGGTAGCGAGCTATACACCGGGGAGCTGTTTTTT	CASSLGSELYTGELFF
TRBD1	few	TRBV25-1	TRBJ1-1	TGTGCCAGCAGTGGACACCTGGGACAGGGAAACACTGAAGCTTTCTTT	CASSGHLGQGNTEAFF
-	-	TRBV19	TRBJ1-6	TGTGCCAGTAGTATACCCGGTTCACCCCTCCACTTT	CASSIPGSPLHF
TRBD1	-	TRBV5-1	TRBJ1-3	TGCGCCAGCCCCAGCCGCCAGGGGGCAGCTGGAAACACCATATATTTT	CASPSRQGAAGNTIYF
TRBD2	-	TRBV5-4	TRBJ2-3	TGTGCCAGCAGCTTGCTCCAGCGGGGGGCTAGCACAGATACGCAGTATTTT	CASSLLQRGASTDTQYF
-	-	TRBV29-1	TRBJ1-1	TGCAGCGTTTCGGGGAGGTCAAGCACTGAAGCTTTCTTT	CSVSGRSSTEAFF
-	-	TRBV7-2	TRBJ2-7	TGTGCCAGCACGACAGGCGCCCTCGAGCAGTACTTC	CASTTGALEQYF
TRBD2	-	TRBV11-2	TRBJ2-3	TGTGCCAGCAGCCGCGATGGGCTAGCGGGGACATTCACAGATACGCAGTATTTT	CASSRDGLAGTFTDTQYF
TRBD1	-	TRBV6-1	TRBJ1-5	TGTGCCAGCTCGACAGGGGGCAATCAGCCCCAGCATTTT	CASSTGGNQPQHF
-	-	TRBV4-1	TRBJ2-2	TGCGCCAGCAGCCACTTAGGACGGGATAACACCGGGGAGCTGTTTTTT	CASSHLGRDNTGELFF